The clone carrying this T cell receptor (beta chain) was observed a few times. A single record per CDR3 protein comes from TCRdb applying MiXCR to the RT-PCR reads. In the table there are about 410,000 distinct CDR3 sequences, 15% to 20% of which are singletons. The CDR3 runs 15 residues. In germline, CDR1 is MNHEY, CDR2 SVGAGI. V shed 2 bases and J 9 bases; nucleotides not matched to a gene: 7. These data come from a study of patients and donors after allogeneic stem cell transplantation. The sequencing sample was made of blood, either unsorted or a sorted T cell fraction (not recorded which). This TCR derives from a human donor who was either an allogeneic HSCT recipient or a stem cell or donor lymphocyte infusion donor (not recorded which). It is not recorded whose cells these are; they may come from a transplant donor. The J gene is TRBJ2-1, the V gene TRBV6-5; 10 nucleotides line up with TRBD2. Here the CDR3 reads CASSYRAGGQGEQFF. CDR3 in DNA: TGTGCCAGCAGTTACCGAGCGGGGGGGCAGGGTGAGCAGTTCTTC.